This T cell receptor (beta chain) derives from a study of Tregs in tolerant kidney transplant recipients. The assay was immunoSEQ multiplex PCR, and TCRdb's table has in-frame clones only and misses some. The sample yields approximately 99,000 clones, 90% seen once. The V gene's germline CDR1 is MNHNS and CDR2 SASEGT. This CDR3 has 16 residues. Unmatched junction bases numbered 12, after V lost 4 bases and J lost 4 bases. The sample holds one count of this clone. This chain connects TRBV6-1 to TRBJ2-5; 7 bases fit TRBD2. This clonotype was sampled from a human donor who received a combined kidney and bone marrow transplant. The source was CD4+ T cells from blood, collected before the transplant. CDR3: CASSVVRVAGAETQYF. The CDR3 DNA reads as TGTGCCAGCAGTGTAGTTCGGGTGGCGGGAGCAGAGACCCAGTACTTC.